This T cell receptor (beta chain) derives from a study of beta chain features in type 1 diabetes. At the level of the study: The patient and healthy donor groups were comparable for age, gender and cell yields.

V was shortened by 2 bases and J by 3 bases, with 2 bases between the two germline ends. Germline V gene data show CDR1 as LNHNV and CDR2 as YYDKDF (reference sequence). This CDR3 is built from 12 residues. This clone was counted between two and nine times. The target antigen is unknown. Study-wide results and limits: Shortening of TCRB CDR3s, moderate but significant, appeared in all four CD4+ subsets of Type 1 diabetes patients. The naive, central memory and Treg TCRB repertoires showed an apparent similarity that was greater among patients than among healthy donors.

Of the isolated RNA, all was reverse transcribed, and so the sequenced material was expressed TCRB transcripts. Some clones are missing from TCRdb's copy, which holds only in-frame ones; the method was immunoSEQ multiplex PCR. The sample lists 140,000 or so clones; 10% to 15% were seen once. This receptor was obtained from a young man with type 1 diabetes. Source material: central memory CD4+ T cells from blood. The chain uses TRBV15 and TRBJ1-5; D is undetermined. The CDR3, as DNA: TGTGCCACCAGCAGATACAATCAGCCCCAGCATTTT. It yields the protein CATSRYNQPQHF.